This T cell receptor (beta chain) appears in the sequencing data of a study of regulatory T cells in long-lasting Graves disease (dated by TCRdb to the early 2020s). Background for the entire study: Newly diagnosed Graves' disease patients had taken antithyroid drugs for less than 3 months. TCR sequencing covered approximately 13 persistent and 20 or so newly diagnosed Graves' disease patients, around 33 samples in total. The study was conducted in China and was registered as a clinical trial. Peripheral blood TCR sequencing and RNA sequencing compared persistent Graves' disease patients with newly diagnosed Graves' disease patients.

The time point label for this specimen denotes: newly diagnosed GD, antithyroid drugs for less than 3 months. For both TCR sequencing and RNA sequencing, RNA was extracted from PBMCs in TRIzol. The diagnosis of Graves' disease followed American Thyroid Association guidelines. Patients were recruited from an endocrinology department in Xi'an, China. Each patient gave around 9 milliliters of peripheral blood, collected in an EDTA anticoagulant tube. Ficoll Paque Plus density gradient separation was used to isolate PBMCs, and no further T cell sorting was performed. An Agilent 2100 Bioanalyzer and agarose gel were used to assess RNA quality, and a NanoDrop 2000 was used to measure RNA concentration. The protocol used for the library was multiplex PCR. The instrument was an Illumina HiSeq 4000. iRepertoire HTBI primers and Arm-PCR amplification of CDR3 regions were used to construct TCR beta libraries. Before sequencing, the PCR products went through gel purification. In the authors' own workflow: Gene usage analysis of CDR3 amino acid clonotypes relied on the roughly 60 TRBV and over 13 TRBJ segments identified across samples. COPE and FqMerger were used to merge the filtered high-quality paired reads into contigs. BLAST was used to align contigs to IMGT TRBV, TRBD and TRBJ reference genes, and CDR3 was defined according to IMGT. Any clonotype with a frequency above 0.1% was counted as a highly expanded clone. Shannon entropy served as the measure of repertoire diversity, while the Gini coefficient captured V-J evenness. A clonotype found in more than one individual was treated as public. TCRdb redid the processing of the public reads, applying fastp at Q25 and MiXCR, and retained in-frame beta chains. Identical CDR3 proteins give one entry, which carries the most common genes and DNA. For this entry, the V and J calls and clone size follow TCRdb and not the study's own pipeline. The sample table shows 620,000 or so distinct CDR3 sequences, and 16% are seen once. The ten largest make up more than 15% of the sample.

The CDR1 and CDR2 encoded by the germline V gene are MNHEY and SVGEGT. Spanning cysteine to phenylalanine, the CDR3 consists of 15 amino acids. Just CDR3 DNA is preserved here, 45 bases in frame from base 1. The V end gives up 7 bases and the J end 2 bases, leaving 3 bases in the junction not matched to a gene. This clonotype occurred many times. Its antigen remains unidentified. No qualities accompany the bases; no much larger clone lies one base away. Beyond this particular receptor, the publication reports: Sequencing and analysis were restricted to the TCR beta chain. A larger number of public clonotypes was shared among persistent patients (over 2,500) than among newly diagnosed patients (around 970). Because the primary lesion, thyroid tissue, could not be accessed, the study looked at peripheral blood alone. As a limitation, the authors acknowledged that the small sample size may reduce accuracy. Persistent disease showed preferential use of TRBV28, TRBJ1-2 and TRBJ2-5, whereas newly diagnosed disease favored TRBV20-1 and TRBJ2-1. Compared with newly diagnosed patients, patients with persistent Graves' disease had lower TCR Shannon entropy and fewer highly expanded clones, which suggests clonal expansion.

In addition, the sample was reused for a study of T cells in Graves' hyperthyroidism and ophthalmopathy. The second investigation adds: Stable Graves' hyperthyroidism was defined as no progression to ophthalmopathy during 18 months of follow-up. Hyperthyroidism patients were aged 18 to 65 years and newly diagnosed, with disease duration of less than 2 months. Patients with uncontrolled infections, other autoimmune diseases, pregnancy or lactation were excluded. Clinical symptoms, serum thyroxine and TRAb, thyroid ultrasound, and orbital computed tomography formed the basis for the diagnoses. A first-round RT-PCR of the TCR CDR3 used the HTBI primer set with the Qiagen OneStep RT-PCR kit. Most expanded thyroid clonotypes (frequency above 0.001) were also detected in blood, suggesting blood repertoires may reflect thyroid immune responses. In cross-validation, a model built on a 13 V-J signature told ophthalmopathy apart from stable hyperthyroidism with approximately 90% sensitivity and 81% to 82% specificity, and in testing the same model reached 80%/75%. In validation, progression to ophthalmopathy was predicted by the model with 70.59% sensitivity and 72.22% specificity, a median of about 6.4 months before onset. A discovery cohort of about a hundred patients, 43 with Graves' ophthalmopathy and over 55 with stable Graves' hyperthyroidism, was used to find distinguishing TCR V-J signatures. Whether ophthalmopathy could be predicted prospectively was tested in an independent validation cohort made up of about 20 hyperthyroidism patients plus 17 patients who later progressed to ophthalmopathy. The 100 discovery patients were divided at random into training and test sets in a 7:3 ratio. In addition, the study compared T-cell repertoires in thyroid tissue and in blood from about 6 Graves' hyperthyroidism patients. Following sampling, methimazole starting at 30 mg daily was given to hyperthyroidism patients, and high-dose intravenous methylprednisolone was given to ophthalmopathy patients. Libraries were constructed in a second round of multiplex PCR, after which size selection and purification were performed. Paired-end sequencing of the libraries was performed with 100 bp reads on an Illumina HiSeq2000. SOAPnuke was used to process the raw data, removing reads that contained adapters or uncalled bases, had a mean Phred below 15, or lacked an exact match to the constant primer or identifier. COPE v1.2.5 was used to merge the high-quality paired reads, and each unique nucleotide sequence was defined as a clonotype. Clonotypes were aligned to IMGT TRBV, TRBD and TRBJ reference segments using MiTCR v1.1. Analysis was restricted to V-J combinations with a frequency above 0.0001, which covered roughly 99% of repertoires. A TCS score was defined as the ratio of F50 (clonal expansion) to E x V (chaos), with BLOSUM62-based TCRdist applied between CDR3 peptides within each V-J. Welch's t-statistics and random forest reduced roughly 540 V-J features to 13, which were used in a naive Bayes classifier (R e1071). No statistical method was used to fix the sample size in advance, and group allocation was not hidden from the investigators. According to the paper, TCR Vbeta CDR3 sequencing was carried out on approximately 140 peripheral blood samples, which came from more than 40 ophthalmopathy, roughly 75 hyperthyroidism and some 17 progressor patients.

Sequencing used peripheral blood mononuclear cells (PBMCs), obtained at new diagnosis, from a patient treated with antithyroid drugs. The chain links TRBV6-2 or TRBV6-3 with TRBJ2-2, and TRBD1 aligns with 11 junction nucleotides. This TCR came from a woman in her twenties or thirties with Graves disease. Donor details come from another sample of the same person, matched by shared clones. At the DNA level, the sequence is TGTGCCAGCAAAAGGACAGGGGGCAACACCGGGGAGCTGTTTTTT. This yields the protein CASKRTGGNTGELFF.